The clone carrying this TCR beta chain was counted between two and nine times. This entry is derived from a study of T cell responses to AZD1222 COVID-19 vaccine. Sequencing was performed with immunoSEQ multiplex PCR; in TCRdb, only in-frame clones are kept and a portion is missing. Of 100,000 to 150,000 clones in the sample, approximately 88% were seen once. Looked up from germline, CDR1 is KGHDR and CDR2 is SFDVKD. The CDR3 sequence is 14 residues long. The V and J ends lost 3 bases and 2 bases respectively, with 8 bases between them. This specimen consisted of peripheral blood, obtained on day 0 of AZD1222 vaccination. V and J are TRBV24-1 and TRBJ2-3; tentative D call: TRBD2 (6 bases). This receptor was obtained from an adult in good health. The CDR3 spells CATSDGGYTDTQYF. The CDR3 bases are TGTGCCACCAGTGATGGAGGGTACACAGATACGCAGTATTTT.